The sequence of this TCR beta chain was determined in a study of T cell responses to AZD1222 COVID-19 vaccine. Study-wide background: Second-dose intervals of approximately 4 or approximately 12 weeks were pooled.

Study observations and caveats: An increase in Spike-specific TCR breadth and depth was observed after two AZD1222 doses. Spike-wide vaccine-associated CD4 TCRs dominated at 160-218 and 743-854. Reports indicate that nearly half of spike-specific TCRs are directed at unmutated variant regions.

Generated by immunoSEQ multiplex PCR, the TCRdb table keeps only in-frame clones and is missing some. The data show tens of thousands of clones, around 80% seen once. A note on this clone: What it binds is unknown.

This CDR3 has 16 residues. The trim removed 6 bases at V and 0 bases at J, leaving 8 bases unmatched. Germline values: CDR1 MRHNA, CDR2 SNTAGT. This TCR was sampled from an adult in good health. The chain couples TRBV6-4 to TRBJ2-5; 9 positions agree with TRBD2. The sample in question was peripheral blood, obtained on day 0 of AZD1222 vaccination. The CDR3 reads CASRGLARGYQETQYF. DNA of the CDR3: TGTGCCAGCAGGGGACTAGCCAGAGGGTACCAAGAGACCCAGTACTTC.